What follows are 26 T cell receptor beta chains derived from one specimen sequenced in a study of blood T cell repertoires in COVID-19 (dated by TCRdb to the early 2020s). Receptor amplification or capture employed the immunoSEQ multiplex PCR assay. The clones in this table, taken by TCRdb from immuneACCESS, are in-frame only. Not every clone is retained; where verified, under half of the shortfall comes from an unresolved V gene, and the cause of the rest is unknown. This sample holds some 200,000 clones; 80% to 90% were observed only once. In total, the top ten clones hold about a tenth of the sample. Source material: PBMCs or T cells enriched from blood (not recorded which). The source is a man aged 18 to 29 with acute COVID-19.

This sequence joins TRBV4-1 and TRBJ2-1, with TRBD2 matching over 13 bases. CDR1 and CDR2 (germline): MGHRA, YSYEKL. This CDR3 has 21 amino acids. Trimming at V came to 3 bases and at J to 3 bases, leaving 17 bases not matched to a gene. This CDR3 reads CASSQKGGLAGPRRFYNEQFF. The CDR3, as DNA: TGCGCCAGCAGCCAGAAGGGGGGACTAGCGGGACCTAGGAGATTCTACAATGAGCAGTTCTTC.

This chain joins TRBV5-1 and TRBJ1-2, with 9 bases fitting TRBD1. Germline V gene sequence: CDR1 SGHRS, CDR2 YFSETQ. The V and J ends lost 4 bases and 7 bases, in that order; junction bases with no gene match: 17. The CDR3 totals 17 residues. CDR3 DNA: TGCGCCAGCAGCCCATTCGCTCCGGGACAGGGCCTATTTGGCTACACCTTC. Residues: CASSPFAPGQGLFGYTF.

The table lists this clone with a count of one. This rearrangement joins TRBV27 to TRBJ2-1, with TRBD2 matching over 7 bases. V trimming: 3 bases; J trimming: 10 bases; junction bases outside the gene matches: 3. Germline V gives CDR1 MNHEY, CDR2 SMNVEV (reference sequence). CDR3 length: 12 amino acids. CDR3 protein: CASSFPGGEQFF. The CDR3 DNA is TGTGCCAGCAGTTTCCCGGGAGGCGAGCAGTTCTTC.

The gene calls are TRBV4-2 and TRBJ2-1, with D unclear. Trimming pared 0 bases from V and 8 bases from J, leaving 5 bases between. There are 12 residues in the CDR3. Germline CDR1 reads LGHNA; CDR2 reads YNFKEQ. The CDR3: CASSQDSDEQFF. DNA of the CDR3: TGTGCCAGCAGCCAAGATTCCGATGAGCAGTTCTTC.

V and J are TRBV7-8 and TRBJ1-2; 11 nucleotides align to TRBD1. The V segment lost 2 bases and the J segment 0 bases; nucleotides outside the gene matches: 14. The CDR3 runs to 20 residues. Germline V gives CDR1 SGHVS, CDR2 FQNEAQ. DNA for the CDR3: TGTGCCAGCAGCTTAATAGGGGACGTAGGACAGGGGGCGGCTAACTATGGCTACACCTTC. This sequence encodes CASSLIGDVGQGAANYGYTF.

The rearrangement joins TRBV30 to TRBJ1-5; 9 bases are shared with TRBD1. CDR3 length: 14 amino acids. CDR1 GTSNPN and CDR2 SVGIG come from the germline V gene (reference sequence). V lost 3 bases and J lost 4; bases outside the gene matches: 4. CDR3 sequence reads: CAWSPGTGNQPQHF. CDR3 DNA: TGTGCCTGGAGCCCTGGGACAGGGAATCAGCCCCAGCATTTT.

V usage is TRBV25-1 and J usage is TRBJ1-5; 8 positions agree with TRBD1. The J segment lost 7 bases and the V segment lost 3 bases, leaving 14 bases of the junction unmatched. Germline CDR1 is MGHDK and CDR2 is SYGVNS. The CDR3 length is 17 residues. This CDR3 is CASSESYPGGASQPQHF. CDR3 nucleotides: TGTGCCAGCAGTGAGTCATACCCAGGGGGCGCGTCCCAGCCCCAGCATTTT.

V gene TRBV23-1 combines with J gene TRBJ1-2, with D tentatively TRBD1 (5 bases). TRBV23-1 is designated an ORF whose function remains uncertain. V was clipped by 6 bases and J by 6 bases, with 17 bases between them. The CDR3 spans 14 residues. The DNA of the CDR3 is TGCGCCAGCAGCCCAGGACACTGGTTCGATGGCTACACCTTC. Translation gives CASSPGHWFDGYTF.

This clone was counted a few times. The junction differs from germline at one of its ends, possibly a read error. CDR3: CATSPPVSYEQYF. CDR3 in DNA: TGTGCCACCAGCCCCCCCGTCTCCTACGAGCAGTACTTC. The chain joins TRBV11-3 to TRBJ2-7, with D unresolved. The germline CDR1 and CDR2 sequences are SGHNT and YENEEA. The CDR3 length is 13 residues.

This chain joins TRBV30 and TRBJ2-3; D remains ambiguous. This CDR3 is built from 15 residues. Trimming removed 0 bases at V and 2 bases at J, with 12 bases between. Germline CDR1 and CDR2: GTSNPN and SVGIG (reference sequence). The CDR3, as DNA: TGTGCCTGGAGTGTACGCCCAGGATTCACAGATACGCAGTATTTT. Translated, it gives CAWSVRPGFTDTQYF.

The genes are TRBV6-5 and TRBJ2-7; 10 nucleotides match TRBD1. Losses at the gene ends were 4 bases for V and 5 bases for J; bases not matched to a gene: 8. Germline CDR1 reads MNHEY; CDR2 reads SVGAGI. CDR3 length: 15 amino acids. This CDR3 reads CASSSYRGTGDEQYF. The CDR3 region has the DNA TGTGCCAGCAGTTCTTACCGCGGGACAGGGGACGAGCAGTACTTC.

The chain employs TRBV11-3 and TRBJ1-1; weak D call: TRBD1 (5 bases). This CDR3 region has 14 residues. V was shortened by 5 bases and J by 10 bases, with 20 bases between the two germline ends. Germline CDR1 is SGHNT and CDR2 is YENEEA. The chain's CDR3 is CASSPEWGGSGAFF. The CDR3 DNA reads as TGTGCCAGCAGCCCCGAATGGGGCGGGAGTGGAGCTTTCTTT.

V usage is TRBV30 and J usage is TRBJ1-5; 7 bases align to TRBD1. V dropped 5 bases and J dropped 0; count of bases not matched to a gene: 7. The CDR3 contains 15 residues. CDR1 is GTSNPN, CDR2 SVGIG, per germline (reference sequence). The CDR3 loop reads CAWDTGTASNQPQHF. Written as DNA, the CDR3 is TGTGCCTGGGATACCGGGACAGCTAGCAATCAGCCCCAGCATTTT.

J is TRBJ2-1 and V is TRBV7-3; D is perhaps TRBD2 (7 bases). The V end was cut by 5 bases, the J end by 2 bases, with 16 bases between. This CDR3 has 16 residues. Germline V gene lookup returns CDR1 SGHTA and CDR2 FQGTGA. The CDR3 sequence: CASSLKGGRPYNEQFF. The CDR3 region has the DNA TGTGCCAGCAGCCTGAAGGGGGGGCGTCCCTACAATGAGCAGTTCTTC.

V gene TRBV27 combines with J gene TRBJ2-5; TRBD2 matches at 11 bases. CDR3 size: 16 residues. Germline loops: CDR1 MNHEY, CDR2 SMNVEV (reference sequence). The V segment lost 6 bases and the J segment 2 bases; nucleotides outside the gene matches: 8. This chain's CDR3 is CASSPGLAVLQETQYF. In DNA, the CDR3 is TGTGCCAGCAGCCCGGGACTAGCGGTTCTACAAGAGACCCAGTACTTC.

This clone was observed a single time. This chain joins TRBV5-4 and TRBJ2-7; 8 bases line up with TRBD2. This CDR3 has 17 residues. From germline, CDR1 is SGHNT and CDR2 YYREEE (reference sequence). The J segment lost 0 bases and the V segment lost 1 base, leaving 9 bases of the junction unmatched. The CDR3 protein is CASSLSRAGGRSYEQYF. The CDR3 coding sequence is TGTGCCAGCAGCTTGTCCAGGGCGGGAGGTCGCTCCTACGAGCAGTACTTC.

The CDR3: CSVERGYTEAFF. The CDR3 nucleotides read TGCAGCGTCGAGCGGGGGTACACTGAAGCTTTCTTT. The chain couples TRBV29-1 to TRBJ1-1, with D maybe TRBD1 (5 bases). Trimming pared 6 bases from V and 3 bases from J, leaving 11 bases between. The CDR3 totals 12 residues. CDR1 is SQVTM, CDR2 ANQGSEA, per germline.

This chain connects TRBV20-1 to TRBJ2-3; 9 bases align to TRBD2. CDR3 length: 15 amino acids. J was trimmed by 6 bases and V by 3 bases; bases with no gene match: 10. Germline CDR1 reads DFQATT; CDR2 reads SNEGSKA (reference sequence). DNA for the CDR3: TGCAGTGCTAGTAAGGCTAGCGGGACTGTTGATACGCAGTATTTT. Its translation is CSASKASGTVDTQYF.

This chain connects TRBV6-5 to TRBJ2-1, with 9 positions matching TRBD2. The CDR3 is 16 residues long. Germline V lookup: CDR1 MNHEY, CDR2 SVGAGI. V was pared by 4 bases and J by 1 base, with 5 bases of the junction left unmatched. The CDR3 loop is CASSSSGRSSYNEQFF. The CDR3 DNA reads as TGTGCCAGCAGTTCCAGCGGGAGGTCGTCCTACAATGAGCAGTTCTTC.

The chain joins TRBV29-1 to TRBJ2-3, with TRBD1 matching over 8 bases. Trimming took 6 bases from V and 3 from J; bases not matched to a gene: 5. The CDR3 has 13 residues. The germline V gene encodes CDR1 SQVTM and CDR2 ANQGSEA. The CDR3 sequence: CSVHRGSTDTQYF. The DNA of the CDR3 is TGCAGCGTCCACAGGGGGTCGACAGATACGCAGTATTTT.

This rearrangement joins TRBV2 to TRBJ2-5, with unresolved D. CDR3 length: 12 residues. Germline lookup yields CDR1 SNHLY and CDR2 FYNNEI. V lost 6 bases to trimming and J lost 2 bases, with 7 bases between them. The DNA of the CDR3 is TGTGCCAGCAGGGAGACGCAAGAGACCCAGTACTTC. Translation: CASRETQETQYF.

This rearrangement joins TRBV6-2 or TRBV6-3 to TRBJ2-3, with 10 bases aligning to TRBD1. With 2 bases clipped from V and 6 bases from J, the junction kept 5 bases outside the gene matches. CDR1 MNHEY and CDR2 SVGEGT come from the germline V gene. This CDR3 has 15 amino acids. CDR3 amino acids: CASSYRTGGMDTQYF. In DNA form, the CDR3 reads TGTGCCAGCAGTTACCGGACAGGGGGAATGGATACGCAGTATTTT.

This clone showed up just a few times. The rearrangement joins TRBV5-1 to TRBJ1-2, with 7 bases fitting TRBD1. The CDR3 is made up of 13 amino acids. The germline CDR1 and CDR2 sequences are SGHRS and YFSETQ. After removal of 5 bases from V and 6 bases from J, the junction contained 7 bases not matched to a gene. The CDR3 spells CASRSGQEDGYTF. DNA for the CDR3: TGCGCCAGCAGATCCGGACAGGAGGATGGCTACACCTTC.

This clone was counted a single time. The rearrangement uses TRBV11-3 and TRBJ2-3; 8 positions agree with TRBD2. There are 17 residues in the CDR3. The trim removed 5 bases at V and 0 bases at J, leaving 10 bases unmatched. Germline CDR1 and CDR2: SGHNT and YENEEA. CDR3 bases: TGTGCCAGCAGCCTGGGGATTTCGGGGGGGAGCACAGATACGCAGTATTTT. Protein sequence: CASSLGISGGSTDTQYF.

This chain joins TRBV5-1 and TRBJ2-1; TRBD2 aligns across 11 bases. CDR3 length equals 16 residues. Looked up from germline, CDR1 is SGHRS and CDR2 is YFSETQ. V trimming: 0 bases; J trimming: 3 bases; junction bases outside the gene matches: 2. CDR3 protein: CASSLGLAGFYNEQFF. The CDR3 region has the DNA TGCGCCAGCAGCTTGGGACTAGCGGGATTCTACAATGAGCAGTTCTTC.

This clone was found once. The chain is built from TRBV6-4 and TRBJ2-1, with 7 bases aligning to TRBD1. The V gene's germline CDR1 is MRHNA and CDR2 SNTAGT. This CDR3 region has 15 residues. J lost 7 bases, V lost 5 bases, and 11 bases had no gene match. The chain's CDR3 is CASSSTGEFGNEQFF. The CDR3 coding sequence is TGTGCCAGCAGTAGCACAGGGGAATTCGGTAATGAGCAGTTCTTC.